This T cell receptor (beta chain) is drawn from a study of blood T cell repertoires in COVID-19. On the study more broadly: The cDNA or gDNA used as material had been derived from T cells, B-cell-depleted T cells, or PBMCs.

Assay used: immunoSEQ multiplex PCR; TCRdb lists only in-frame clones, some missing. The profile shows approximately 230,000 clones, 70% to 85% of them singletons. This CDR3 is 16 amino acids long. Germline V gives CDR1 SGHVS, CDR2 FQNEAQ. V trimming: 6 bases; J trimming: 4 bases; junction bases outside the gene matches: 14. Sequencing was carried out using PBMCs or T cells enriched from blood (not recorded which). This clonotype originated in a man in his forties who had recovered from COVID-19. The chain carries TRBV7-8 and TRBJ2-7; 8 bases are a match to TRBD1. The CDR3 protein is CASSRADRGVGYEQYF. The CDR3 DNA is TGTGCCAGCAGTCGTGCTGACAGGGGAGTCGGGTACGAGCAGTACTTC.